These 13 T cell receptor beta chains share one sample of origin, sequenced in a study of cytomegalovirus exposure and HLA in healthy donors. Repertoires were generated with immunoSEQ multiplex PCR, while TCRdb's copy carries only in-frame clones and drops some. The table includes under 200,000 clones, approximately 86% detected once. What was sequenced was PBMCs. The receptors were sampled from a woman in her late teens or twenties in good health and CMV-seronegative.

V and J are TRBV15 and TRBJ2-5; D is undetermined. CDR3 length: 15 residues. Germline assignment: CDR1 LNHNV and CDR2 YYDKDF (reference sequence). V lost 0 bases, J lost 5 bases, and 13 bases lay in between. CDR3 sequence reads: CATSRDGGVGETQYF. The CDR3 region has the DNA TGTGCCACCAGCAGAGATGGTGGAGTCGGGGAGACCCAGTACTTC.

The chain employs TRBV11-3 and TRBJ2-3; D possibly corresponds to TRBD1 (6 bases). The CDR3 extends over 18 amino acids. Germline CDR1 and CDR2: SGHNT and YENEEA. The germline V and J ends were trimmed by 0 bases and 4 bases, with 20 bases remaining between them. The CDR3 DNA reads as TGTGCCAGCAGCTTAGAGGGGAAATGGGGACACACGTCAGATACGCAGTATTTT. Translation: CASSLEGKWGHTSDTQYF. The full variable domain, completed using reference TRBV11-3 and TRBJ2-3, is EAGVVQSPRYKIIEKKQPVAFWCNPISGHNTLYWYLQNLGQGPELLIRYENEEAVDDSQLPKDRFSAERLKGVDSTLKIQPAELGDSAVYLCASSLEGKWGHTSDTQYFGPGTRLTVL.

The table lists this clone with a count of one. CDR3 bases: TGTGCCAGCAGCCCCGACAGGGAAGTGCAGCCCCAGCATTTT. Translation gives CASSPDREVQPQHF. This chain uses TRBV4-2 with TRBJ1-5; 7 bases align to TRBD1. This CDR3 contains 14 residues. V dropped 4 bases and J dropped 7; count of bases not matched to a gene: 7. Germline V lookup: CDR1 LGHNA, CDR2 YNFKEQ.

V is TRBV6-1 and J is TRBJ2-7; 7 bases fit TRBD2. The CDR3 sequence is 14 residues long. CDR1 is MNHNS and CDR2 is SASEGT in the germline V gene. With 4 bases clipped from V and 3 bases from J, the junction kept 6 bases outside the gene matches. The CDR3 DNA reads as TGTGCCAGCAGTGCCCTCAGCGGGATCTACGAGCAGTACTTC. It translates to CASSALSGIYEQYF.

The CDR3 bases are TGCGCCAGCAGCTCCGGGACAGTCTCTGGAAACACCATATATTTT. Translation gives CASSSGTVSGNTIYF. This chain joins TRBV4-3 and TRBJ1-3; 7 nucleotides agree with TRBD1. Per the germline V gene, CDR1 is LGHNA and CDR2 is YSLEER. V dropped 5 bases and J dropped 0; count of bases not matched to a gene: 4. The CDR3 totals 15 residues.

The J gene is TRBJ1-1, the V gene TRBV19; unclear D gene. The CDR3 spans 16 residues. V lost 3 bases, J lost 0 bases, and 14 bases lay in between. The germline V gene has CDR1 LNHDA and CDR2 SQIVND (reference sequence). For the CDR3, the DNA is TGTGCCAGTAGTATCTTTCCCAGTCCCATGAACACTGAAGCTTTCTTT. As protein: CASSIFPSPMNTEAFF.

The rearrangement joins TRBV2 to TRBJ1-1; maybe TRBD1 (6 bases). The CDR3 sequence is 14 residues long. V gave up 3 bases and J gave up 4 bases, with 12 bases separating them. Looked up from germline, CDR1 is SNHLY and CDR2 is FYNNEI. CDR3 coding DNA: TGTGCCAGCAGTGATTACAGGGACCGCACTGAAGCTTTCTTT. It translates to CASSDYRDRTEAFF.

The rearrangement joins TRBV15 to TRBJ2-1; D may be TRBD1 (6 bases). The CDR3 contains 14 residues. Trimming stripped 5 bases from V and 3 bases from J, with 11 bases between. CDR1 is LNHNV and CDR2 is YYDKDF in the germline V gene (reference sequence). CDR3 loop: CATSSRQVYNEQFF. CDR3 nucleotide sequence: TGTGCCACCAGCTCAAGACAGGTCTACAATGAGCAGTTCTTC.

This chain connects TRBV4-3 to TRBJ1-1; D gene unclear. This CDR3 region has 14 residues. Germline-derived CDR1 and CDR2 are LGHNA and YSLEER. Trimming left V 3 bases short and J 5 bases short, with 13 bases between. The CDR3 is CASSQGRIGTEAFF. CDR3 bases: TGCGCCAGCAGCCAGGGGAGGATAGGTACTGAAGCTTTCTTT.

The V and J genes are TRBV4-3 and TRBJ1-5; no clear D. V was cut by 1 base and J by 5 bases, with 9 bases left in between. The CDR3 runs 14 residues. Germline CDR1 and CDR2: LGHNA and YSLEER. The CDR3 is CASSQVSVDQPQHF. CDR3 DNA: TGCGCCAGCAGCCAAGTGTCTGTAGATCAGCCCCAGCATTTT.

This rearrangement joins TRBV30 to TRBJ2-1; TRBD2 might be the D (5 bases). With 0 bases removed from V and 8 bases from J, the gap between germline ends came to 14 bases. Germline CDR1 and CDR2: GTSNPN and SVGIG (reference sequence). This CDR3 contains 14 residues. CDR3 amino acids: CAWSVSASTHEQFF. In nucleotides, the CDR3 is TGTGCCTGGAGTGTATCTGCTAGCACGCATGAGCAGTTCTTC.

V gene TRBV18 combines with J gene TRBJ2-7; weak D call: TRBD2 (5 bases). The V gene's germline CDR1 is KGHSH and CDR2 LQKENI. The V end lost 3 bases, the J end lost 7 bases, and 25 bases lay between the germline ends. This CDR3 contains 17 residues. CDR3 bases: TGTGCCAGCTCACCCCGAATCGGGGAAATCGGTAGTGGTGAGCAGTACTTC. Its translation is CASSPRIGEIGSGEQYF.

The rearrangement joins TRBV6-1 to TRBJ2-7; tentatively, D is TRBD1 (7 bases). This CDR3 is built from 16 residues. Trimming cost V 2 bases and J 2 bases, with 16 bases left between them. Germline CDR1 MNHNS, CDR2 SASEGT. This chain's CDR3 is CASSEPGGQRTYEQYF. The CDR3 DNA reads TGTGCCAGCAGTGAACCCGGGGGACAGAGGACCTACGAGCAGTACTTC.